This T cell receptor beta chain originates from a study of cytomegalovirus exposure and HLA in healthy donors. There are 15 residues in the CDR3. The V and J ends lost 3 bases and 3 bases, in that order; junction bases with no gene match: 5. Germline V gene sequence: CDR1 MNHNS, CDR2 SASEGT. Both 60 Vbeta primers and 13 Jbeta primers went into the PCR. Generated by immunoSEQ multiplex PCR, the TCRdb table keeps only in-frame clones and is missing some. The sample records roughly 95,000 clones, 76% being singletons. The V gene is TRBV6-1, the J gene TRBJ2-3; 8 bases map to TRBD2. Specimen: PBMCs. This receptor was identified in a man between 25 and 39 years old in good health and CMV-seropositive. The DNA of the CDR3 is TGTGCCAGCAGTGATTTAGCGGGACATACAGATACGCAGTATTTT. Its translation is CASSDLAGHTDTQYF.